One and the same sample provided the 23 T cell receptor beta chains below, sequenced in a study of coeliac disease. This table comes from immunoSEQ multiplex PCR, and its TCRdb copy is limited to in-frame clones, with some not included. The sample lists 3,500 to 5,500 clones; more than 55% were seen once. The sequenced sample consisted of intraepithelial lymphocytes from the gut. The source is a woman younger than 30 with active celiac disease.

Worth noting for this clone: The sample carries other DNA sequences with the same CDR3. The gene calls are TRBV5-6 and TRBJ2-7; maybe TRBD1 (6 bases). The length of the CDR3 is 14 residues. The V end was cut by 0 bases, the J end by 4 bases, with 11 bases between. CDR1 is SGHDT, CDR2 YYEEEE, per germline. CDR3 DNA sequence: TGTGCCAGCAGCTTGGGGGCAGGGGAGTACGAGCAGTACTTC. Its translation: CASSLGAGEYEQYF.

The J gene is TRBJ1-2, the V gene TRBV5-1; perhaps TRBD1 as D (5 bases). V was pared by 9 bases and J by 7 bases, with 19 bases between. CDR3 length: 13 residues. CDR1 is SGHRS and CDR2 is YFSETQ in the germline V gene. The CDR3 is CAIPREEGLGYTF. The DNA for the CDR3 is TGCGCCATCCCCAGGGAGGAAGGGCTTGGCTACACCTTC.

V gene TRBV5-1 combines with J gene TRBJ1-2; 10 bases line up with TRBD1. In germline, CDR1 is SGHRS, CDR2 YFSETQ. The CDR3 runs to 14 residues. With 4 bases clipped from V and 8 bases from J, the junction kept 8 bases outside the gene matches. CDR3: CASSLGQGVLGYTF. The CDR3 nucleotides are TGCGCCAGCAGCCTTGGACAGGGGGTGTTGGGCTACACCTTC.

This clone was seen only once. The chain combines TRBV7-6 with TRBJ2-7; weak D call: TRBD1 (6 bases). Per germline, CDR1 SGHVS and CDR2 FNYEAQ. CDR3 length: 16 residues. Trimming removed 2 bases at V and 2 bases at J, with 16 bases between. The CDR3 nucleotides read TGTGCCAGCAGCTTACTGGGACACACGAATCCCTACGAGCAGTACTTC. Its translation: CASSLLGHTNPYEQYF.

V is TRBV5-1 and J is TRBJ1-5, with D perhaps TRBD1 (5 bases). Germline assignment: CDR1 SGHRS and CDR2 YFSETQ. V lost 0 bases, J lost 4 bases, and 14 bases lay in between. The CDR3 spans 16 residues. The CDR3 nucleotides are TGCGCCAGCAGCTTGGACGGGGGATGGGGAAATCAGCCCCAGCATTTT. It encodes CASSLDGGWGNQPQHF.

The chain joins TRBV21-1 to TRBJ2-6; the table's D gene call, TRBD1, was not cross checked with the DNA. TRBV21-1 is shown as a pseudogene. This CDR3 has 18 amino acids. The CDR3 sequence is CASSKETGASSGANVLTF. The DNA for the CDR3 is TGTGCCAGCAGCAAAGAAACAGGGGCGAGCTCTGGGGCCAACGTCCTGACTTTC.

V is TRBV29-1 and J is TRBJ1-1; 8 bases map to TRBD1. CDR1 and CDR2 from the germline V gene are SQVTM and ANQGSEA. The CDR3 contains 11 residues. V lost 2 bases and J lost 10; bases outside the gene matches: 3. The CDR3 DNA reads TGCAGCGTTGAACAGGGGGCAAGAGCTTTCTTT. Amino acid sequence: CSVEQGARAFF.

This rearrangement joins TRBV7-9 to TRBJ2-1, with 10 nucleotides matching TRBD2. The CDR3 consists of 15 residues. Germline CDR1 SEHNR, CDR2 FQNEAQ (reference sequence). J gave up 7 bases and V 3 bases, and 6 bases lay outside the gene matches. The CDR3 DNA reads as TGTGCCAGCAGCTTGGTTCTAGCGGGGGAAAATGAGCAGTTCTTC. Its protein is CASSLVLAGENEQFF.

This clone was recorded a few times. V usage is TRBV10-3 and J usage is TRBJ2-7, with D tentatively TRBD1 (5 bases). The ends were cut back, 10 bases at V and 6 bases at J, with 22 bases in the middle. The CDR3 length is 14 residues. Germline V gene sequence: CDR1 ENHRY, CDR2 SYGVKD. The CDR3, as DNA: TGTGCCAGCGGTTTAAAGGGGATTAATGGCGAGCAGTACTTC. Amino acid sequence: CASGLKGINGEQYF.

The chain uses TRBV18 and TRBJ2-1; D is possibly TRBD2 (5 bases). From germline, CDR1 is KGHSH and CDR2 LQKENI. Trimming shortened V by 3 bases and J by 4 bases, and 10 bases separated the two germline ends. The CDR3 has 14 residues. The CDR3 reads CASSPMRVYNEQFF. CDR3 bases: TGTGCCAGCTCACCCATGCGGGTATACAATGAGCAGTTCTTC.

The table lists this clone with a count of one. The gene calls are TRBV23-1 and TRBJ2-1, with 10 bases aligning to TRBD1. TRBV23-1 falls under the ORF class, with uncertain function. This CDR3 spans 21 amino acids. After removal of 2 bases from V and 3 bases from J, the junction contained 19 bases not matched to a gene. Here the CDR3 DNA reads TGCGCCAGCAGTCAACGCGGGGAAGGGACAGGGGCCCCGGATCACTACAATGAGCAGTTCTTC. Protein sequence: CASSQRGEGTGAPDHYNEQFF.

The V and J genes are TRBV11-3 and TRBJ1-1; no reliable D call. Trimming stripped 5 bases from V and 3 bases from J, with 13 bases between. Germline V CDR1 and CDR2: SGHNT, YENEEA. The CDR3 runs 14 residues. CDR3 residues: CASSRSFPDTEAFF. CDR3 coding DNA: TGTGCCAGCAGCCGTTCCTTCCCAGACACTGAAGCTTTCTTT.

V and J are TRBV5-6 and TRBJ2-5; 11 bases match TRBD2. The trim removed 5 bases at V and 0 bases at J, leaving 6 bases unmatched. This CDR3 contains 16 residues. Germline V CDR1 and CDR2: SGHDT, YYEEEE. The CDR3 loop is CASRPGLAGHQETQYF. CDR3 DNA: TGTGCCAGCAGACCCGGACTAGCGGGCCACCAAGAGACCCAGTACTTC.

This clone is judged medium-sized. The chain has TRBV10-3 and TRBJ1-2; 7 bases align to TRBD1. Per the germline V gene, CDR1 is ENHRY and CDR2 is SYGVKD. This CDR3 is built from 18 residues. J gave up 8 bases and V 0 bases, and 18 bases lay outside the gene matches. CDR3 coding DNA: TGTGCCATCAGTGAGTCTCTCTACGGGTTGGAGGGGGCGCCCGGCTACACCTTC. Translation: CAISESLYGLEGAPGYTF.

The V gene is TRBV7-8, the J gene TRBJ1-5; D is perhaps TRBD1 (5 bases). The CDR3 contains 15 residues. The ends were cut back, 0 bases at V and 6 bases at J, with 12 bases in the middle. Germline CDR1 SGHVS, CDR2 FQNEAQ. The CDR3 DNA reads TGTGCCAGCAGCTTAGCGCTGGGGGGGAGTCAGCCCCAGCATTTT. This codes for CASSLALGGSQPQHF.

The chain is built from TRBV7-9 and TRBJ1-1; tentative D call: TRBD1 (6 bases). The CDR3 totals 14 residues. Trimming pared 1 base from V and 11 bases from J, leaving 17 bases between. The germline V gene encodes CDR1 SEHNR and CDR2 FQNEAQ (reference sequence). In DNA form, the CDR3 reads TGTGCCAGCAGCTTAGAGCCCCAGGGGCTTAGGGCTTTCTTT. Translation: CASSLEPQGLRAFF.

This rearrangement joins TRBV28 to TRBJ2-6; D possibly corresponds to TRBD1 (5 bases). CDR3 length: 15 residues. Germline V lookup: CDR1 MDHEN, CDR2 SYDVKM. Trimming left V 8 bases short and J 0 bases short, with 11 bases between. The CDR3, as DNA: TGTGCCAGCCAATCTGACAGCTCTGGGGCCAACGTCCTGACTTTC. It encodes CASQSDSSGANVLTF.

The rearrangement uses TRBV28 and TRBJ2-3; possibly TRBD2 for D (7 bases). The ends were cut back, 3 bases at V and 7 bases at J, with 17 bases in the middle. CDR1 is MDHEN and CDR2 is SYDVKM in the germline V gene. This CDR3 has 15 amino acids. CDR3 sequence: CASSFDGGGLNTQYF. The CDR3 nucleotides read TGTGCCAGCAGTTTTGATGGGGGGGGCCTGAATACGCAGTATTTT.

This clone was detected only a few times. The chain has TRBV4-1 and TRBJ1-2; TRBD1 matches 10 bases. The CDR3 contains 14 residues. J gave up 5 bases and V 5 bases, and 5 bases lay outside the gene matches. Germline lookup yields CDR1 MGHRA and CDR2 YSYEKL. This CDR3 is CASSAGQGEYGYTF. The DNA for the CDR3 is TGCGCCAGCAGCGCCGGACAGGGGGAGTATGGCTACACCTTC.

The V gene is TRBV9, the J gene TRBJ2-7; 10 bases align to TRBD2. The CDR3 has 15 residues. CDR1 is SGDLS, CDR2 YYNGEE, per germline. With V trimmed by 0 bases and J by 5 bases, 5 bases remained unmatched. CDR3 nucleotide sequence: TGTGCCAGCAGCGTAGATAGGCTAGCGGGAGACGAGCAGTACTTC. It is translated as CASSVDRLAGDEQYF.

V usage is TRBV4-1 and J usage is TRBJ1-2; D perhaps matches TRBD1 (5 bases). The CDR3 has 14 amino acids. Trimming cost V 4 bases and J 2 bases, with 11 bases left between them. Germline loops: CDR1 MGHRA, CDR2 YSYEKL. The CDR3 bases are TGCGCCAGCAGCCCTATCACAGGCAACTATGGCTACACCTTC. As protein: CASSPITGNYGYTF.

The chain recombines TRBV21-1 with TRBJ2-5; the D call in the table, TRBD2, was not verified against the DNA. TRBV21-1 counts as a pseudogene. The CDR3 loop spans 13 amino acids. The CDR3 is CASRASGGATQYF. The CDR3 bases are TGTGCCTCCAGGGCTAGCGGGGGGGCCACCCAGTACTTC.

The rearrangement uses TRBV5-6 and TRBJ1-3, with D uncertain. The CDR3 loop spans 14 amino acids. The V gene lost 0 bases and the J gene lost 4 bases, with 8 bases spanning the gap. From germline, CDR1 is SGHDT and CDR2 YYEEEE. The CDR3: CASSLVAQGNTIYF. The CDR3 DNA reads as TGTGCCAGCAGCTTGGTAGCCCAGGGAAACACCATATATTTT.